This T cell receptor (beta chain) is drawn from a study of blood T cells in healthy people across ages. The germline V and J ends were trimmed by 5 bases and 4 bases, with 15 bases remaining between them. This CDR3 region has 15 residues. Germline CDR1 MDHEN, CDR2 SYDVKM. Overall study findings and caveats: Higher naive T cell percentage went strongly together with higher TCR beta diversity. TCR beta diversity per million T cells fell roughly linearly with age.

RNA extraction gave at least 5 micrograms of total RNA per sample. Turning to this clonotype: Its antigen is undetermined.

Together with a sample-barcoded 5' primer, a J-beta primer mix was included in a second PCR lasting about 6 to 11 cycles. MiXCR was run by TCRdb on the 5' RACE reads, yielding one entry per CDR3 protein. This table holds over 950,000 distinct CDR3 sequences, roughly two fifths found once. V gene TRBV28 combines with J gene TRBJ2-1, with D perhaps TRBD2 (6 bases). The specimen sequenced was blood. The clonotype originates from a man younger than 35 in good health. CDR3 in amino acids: CASSGGTEAYNEQFF. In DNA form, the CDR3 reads TGTGCCAGCAGTGGCGGGACGGAGGCTTACAATGAGCAGTTCTTC.